This T cell receptor (beta chain) is from a study of Graves' ophthalmopathy and Graves' hyperthyroidism. In the study overall: At initial diagnosis, peripheral blood was obtained, and this preceded any treatment.

V was clipped by 5 bases and J by 3 bases; unmatched bases: 4. The CDR3 has 15 residues. In this cohort, patients with other autoimmune diseases, uncontrolled infections, pregnancy or lactation were excluded. The diagnosis combined clinical symptoms, thyroxine, TRAb, thyroid ultrasound and orbital computed tomography scans. TCR beta CDR3 regions were amplified from RNA transcripts. RT-PCR in the first round used HTBI primers; a second-round multiplex PCR followed. TCRdb recomputed calls from the multiplex PCR reads with MiXCR, one row per CDR3 protein. This sample has about 220,000 distinct CDR3 sequences; 20% to 25% occur once, and the top ten carry approximately 39%.

Source material: peripheral blood. The source is a woman aged 45-59 years with Graves' ophthalmopathy. The chain links TRBV12-3 or TRBV12-4 to TRBJ2-7; 13 bases are shared with TRBD2. The CDR3 is CASSEGTSGVYEQYF. The CDR3 DNA follows: TGTGCCAGCAGTGAGGGGACTAGCGGGGTCTACGAGCAGTACTTC.